This TCR beta chain was profiled in a study of T cell responses to AZD1222 COVID-19 vaccine. The study, taken as a whole, reports: Spike-specific TCR repertoires showed rising breadth and depth after two AZD1222 doses.

About this clone itself: Its antigen remains unidentified.

V lost 5 bases and J lost 4, with 11 bases in between. This CDR3 spans 13 amino acids. The germline CDR1 and CDR2 sequences are SEHNR and FQNEAQ (reference sequence). Only in-frame clones appear in the TCRdb table, and some are missing; sequencing was by immunoSEQ multiplex PCR. The top ten clones hold approximately 9.4% of a sample with approximately 130,000 clones, about nine tenths of them seen once. This chain uses TRBV7-9 with TRBJ1-2, with D unresolved. The source was peripheral blood, collected 28 days after the second AZD1222 dose. This clonotype was sampled from an adult who received the AZD1222 COVID-19 vaccine. CDR3 residues: CASSPGEIYGYTF. As DNA, the CDR3 is TGTGCCAGCAGCCCCGGAGAAATCTATGGCTACACCTTC. The entire variable domain, with the rest obtained from reference TRBV7-9 and TRBJ1-2, is as follows: DTGVSQNPRHKITKRGQNVTFRCDPISEHNRLYWYRQTLGQGPEFLTYFQNEAQLEKSRLLSDRFSAERPKGSFSTLEIQRTEQGDSAMYLCASSPGEIYGYTFGSGTRLTVV.